The rows below give T cell receptor beta chains drawn from one sample of a study of T cells in localized non-small cell lung cancer. The protocol was immunoSEQ multiplex PCR, while the TCRdb copy is restricted to in-frame clones and leaves out a portion. The sample has around 31,000 clones, 94% seen once. Sequencing was performed on peripheral blood, taken before any cancer treatment. All receptors derive from a woman aged 35 to 70 with stage I lung adenocarcinoma. Each CDR3 is given with its conserved first and last residue. D genes are given only for firm matches. Where a row states a size, it is once, few, many or the class of an expanded clone; other rows omit it.

j_call: TRBJ1-2
clone_size: once
v_call: TRBV7-2
d_call: TRBD1
cdr3_nt: TGTGCCAGCAGCCCGTCGTCAGGGGGTATTATAGGCTACACCTTC
cdr3_aa: CASSPSSGGIIGYTF

j_call: TRBJ1-2
clone_size: NA
v_call: TRBV7-2
d_call: NA
cdr3_nt: TGTGCCAGCAGCTTATGGCCAGGCGGTCACGACTATGGCTACACCTTC
cdr3_aa: CASSLWPGGHDYGYTF

j_call: TRBJ2-7
clone_size: NA
v_call: TRBV13
d_call: TRBD2
cdr3_nt: TGTGCCAGCAGCTTAGGAGCGGGGGGTAACGAGCAGTACTTC
cdr3_aa: CASSLGAGGNEQYF

j_call: TRBJ1-3
clone_size: NA
v_call: TRBV18
d_call: NA
cdr3_nt: TGTGCCAGCTCAACAGGACGCTCTGGAAACACCATATATTTT
cdr3_aa: CASSTGRSGNTIYF

j_call: TRBJ2-7
clone_size: once
v_call: TRBV13
d_call: TRBD2
cdr3_nt: TGTGCCAGCAGCTTAGGGACTAGCGGGGCTTACGAGCAGTACTTC
cdr3_aa: CASSLGTSGAYEQYF

j_call: TRBJ1-5
clone_size: NA
v_call: TRBV2
d_call: NA
cdr3_nt: TGTGCCAGCAGTGAAGACGTGTGGCAGGGGAAGAAGCCCCAGCATTTT
cdr3_aa: CASSEDVWQGKKPQHF

j_call: TRBJ1-1
clone_size: NA
v_call: TRBV10-3
d_call: NA
cdr3_nt: TGTGCCATCAGACAGGGCCAGAACACTGAAGCTTTCTTT
cdr3_aa: CAIRQGQNTEAFF

j_call: TRBJ2-4
clone_size: NA
v_call: TRBV5-6
d_call: NA
cdr3_nt: TGTGCCAGCAGCTACCGAGGAAGACTAGCCAAAAACATTCAGTACTTC
cdr3_aa: CASSYRGRLAKNIQYF

j_call: TRBJ2-3
clone_size: NA
v_call: TRBV6-4
d_call: NA
cdr3_nt: TGTGCCAGCTCTTTCAAGGGCGGATTCACAGATACGCAGTATTTT
cdr3_aa: CASSFKGGFTDTQYF

j_call: TRBJ2-7
clone_size: NA
v_call: TRBV28
d_call: TRBD2
cdr3_nt: TGTGCCAGCAGTTTAGGAGCGGGGGGGCATTTGGATTACGAGCAGTACTTC
cdr3_aa: CASSLGAGGHLDYEQYF

j_call: TRBJ1-2
clone_size: NA
v_call: TRBV7-2
d_call: NA
cdr3_nt: TGTGCCAGCAGCCGCGGCGGGCACAGGCTCTATGGCTACACCTTC
cdr3_aa: CASSRGGHRLYGYTF

j_call: TRBJ1-2
clone_size: NA
v_call: TRBV7-2
d_call: NA
cdr3_nt: TGTGCCAGCAGCGCCGGGGGGTTCGACTATGGCTACACCTTC
cdr3_aa: CASSAGGFDYGYTF

j_call: TRBJ2-1
clone_size: once
v_call: TRBV6-5
d_call: TRBD2
cdr3_nt: TGTGCCAGCAGTTACTCGGCGGGGGGGCACAATGAGCAGTTCTTC
cdr3_aa: CASSYSAGGHNEQFF

j_call: TRBJ1-1
clone_size: NA
v_call: TRBV7-3
d_call: NA
cdr3_nt: TGTGCCAGCAGCTTAGAGGCGAACACTGAAGCTTTCTTT
cdr3_aa: CASSLEANTEAFF

j_call: TRBJ1-5
clone_size: few
v_call: TRBV6-5
d_call: NA
cdr3_nt: TGTGCCAGCAGAAAGACACTGAATCAGCCCCAGCATTTT
cdr3_aa: CASRKTLNQPQHF

j_call: TRBJ1-2
clone_size: NA
v_call: TRBV5-6
d_call: NA
cdr3_nt: TGTGCCAGCAGCTCCTCAGACACCTACTATGGCTACACCTTC
cdr3_aa: CASSSSDTYYGYTF